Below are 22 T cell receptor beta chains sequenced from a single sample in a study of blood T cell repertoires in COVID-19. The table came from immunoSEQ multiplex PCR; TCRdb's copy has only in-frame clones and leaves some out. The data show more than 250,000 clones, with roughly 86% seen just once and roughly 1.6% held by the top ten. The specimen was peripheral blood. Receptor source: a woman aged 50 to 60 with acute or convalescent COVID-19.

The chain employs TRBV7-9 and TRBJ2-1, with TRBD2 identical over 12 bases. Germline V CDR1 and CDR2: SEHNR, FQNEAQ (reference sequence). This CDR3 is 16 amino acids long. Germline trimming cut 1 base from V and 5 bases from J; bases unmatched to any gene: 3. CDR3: CASSLVWTSGNNEQFF. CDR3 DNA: TGTGCCAGCAGCTTAGTCTGGACTAGCGGGAACAATGAGCAGTTCTTC.

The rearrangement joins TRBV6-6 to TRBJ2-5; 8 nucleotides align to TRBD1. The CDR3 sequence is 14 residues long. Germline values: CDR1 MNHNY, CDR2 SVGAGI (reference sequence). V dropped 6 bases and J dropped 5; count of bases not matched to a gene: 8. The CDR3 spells CASRTDRGQETQYF. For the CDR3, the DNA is TGTGCCAGCAGAACCGACAGGGGCCAGGAGACCCAGTACTTC.

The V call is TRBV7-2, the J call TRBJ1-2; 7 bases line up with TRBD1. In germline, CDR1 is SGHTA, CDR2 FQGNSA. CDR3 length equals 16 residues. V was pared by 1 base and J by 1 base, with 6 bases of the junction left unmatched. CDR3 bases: TGTGCCAGCAGCTTAGGCAGTAACAGGGGTAACTATGGCTACACCTTC. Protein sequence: CASSLGSNRGNYGYTF.

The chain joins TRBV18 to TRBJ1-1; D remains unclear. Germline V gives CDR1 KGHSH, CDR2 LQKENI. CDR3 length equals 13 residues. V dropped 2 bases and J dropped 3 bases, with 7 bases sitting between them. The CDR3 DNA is TGTGCCAGCTCACCAGGGAGGGACACTGAAGCTTTCTTT. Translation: CASSPGRDTEAFF.

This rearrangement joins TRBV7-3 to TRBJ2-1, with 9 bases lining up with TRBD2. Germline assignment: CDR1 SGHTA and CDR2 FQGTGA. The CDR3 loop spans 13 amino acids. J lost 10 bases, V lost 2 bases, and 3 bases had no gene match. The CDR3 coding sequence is TGTGCCAGCAGCTTAGAAAGCGGGAGGGAGCAGTTCTTC. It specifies CASSLESGREQFF.

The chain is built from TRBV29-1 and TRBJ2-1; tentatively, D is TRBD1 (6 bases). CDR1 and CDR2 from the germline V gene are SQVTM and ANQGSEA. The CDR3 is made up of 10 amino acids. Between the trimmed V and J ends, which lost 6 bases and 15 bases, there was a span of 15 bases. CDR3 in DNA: TGCAGCGTCTACCTAGCAGGGGTGTTCTTC. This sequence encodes CSVYLAGVFF.

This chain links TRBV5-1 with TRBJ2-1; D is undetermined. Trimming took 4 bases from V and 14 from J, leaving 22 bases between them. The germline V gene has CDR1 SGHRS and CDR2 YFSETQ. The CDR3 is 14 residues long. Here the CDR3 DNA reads TGCGCCAGCAGCCCTTCTCTCTCGGGTAGAGGTGAGTTCTTC. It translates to CASSPSLSGRGEFF.

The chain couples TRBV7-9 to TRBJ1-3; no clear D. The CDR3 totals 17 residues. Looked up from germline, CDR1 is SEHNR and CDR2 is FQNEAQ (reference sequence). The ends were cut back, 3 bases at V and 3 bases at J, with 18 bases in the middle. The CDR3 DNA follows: TGTGCCAGCAGCTTGAAGGGAGCGGGATCGCTTGGAAACACCATATATTTT. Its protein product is CASSLKGAGSLGNTIYF.

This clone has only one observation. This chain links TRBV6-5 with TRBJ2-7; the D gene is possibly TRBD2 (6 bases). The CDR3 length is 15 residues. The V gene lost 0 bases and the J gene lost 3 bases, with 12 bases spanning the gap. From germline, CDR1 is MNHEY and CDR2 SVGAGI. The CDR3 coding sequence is TGTGCCAGCAGTTACTCGAGCGGGTACGGCTACGAGCAGTACTTC. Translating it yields CASSYSSGYGYEQYF.

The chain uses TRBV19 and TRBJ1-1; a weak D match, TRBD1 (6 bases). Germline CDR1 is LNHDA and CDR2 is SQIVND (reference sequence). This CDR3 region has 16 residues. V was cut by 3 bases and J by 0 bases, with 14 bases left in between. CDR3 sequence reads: CASSIGLGQLNTEAFF. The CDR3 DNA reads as TGTGCCAGTAGTATCGGTCTAGGACAGCTGAACACTGAAGCTTTCTTT. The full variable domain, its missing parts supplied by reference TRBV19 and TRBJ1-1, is DGGITQSPKYLFRKEGQNVTLSCEQNLNHDAMYWYRQDPGQGLRLIYYSQIVNDFQKGDIAEGYSVSREKKESFPLTVTSAQKNPTAFYLCASSIGLGQLNTEAFFGQGTRLTVV.

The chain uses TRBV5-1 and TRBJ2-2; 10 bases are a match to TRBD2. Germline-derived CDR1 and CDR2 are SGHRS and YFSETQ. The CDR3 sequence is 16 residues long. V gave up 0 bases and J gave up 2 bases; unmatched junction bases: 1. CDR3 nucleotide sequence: TGCGCCAGCAGCTTGGGGACTAGCGGAAACACCGGGGAGCTGTTTTTT. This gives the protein CASSLGTSGNTGELFF.

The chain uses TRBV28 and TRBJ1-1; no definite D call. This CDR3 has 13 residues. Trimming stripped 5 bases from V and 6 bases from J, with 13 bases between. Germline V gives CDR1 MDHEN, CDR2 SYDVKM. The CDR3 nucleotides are TGTGCCAGCAGTCTCCAGACTGAGGCTGAAGCTTTCTTT. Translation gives CASSLQTEAEAFF.

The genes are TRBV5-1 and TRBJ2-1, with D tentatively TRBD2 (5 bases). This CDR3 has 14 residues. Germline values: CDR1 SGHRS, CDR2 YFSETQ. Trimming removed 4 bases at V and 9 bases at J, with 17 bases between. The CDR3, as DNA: TGCGCCAGCAGCACCGGACTGGGCTACGCTGAGCAGTTCTTC. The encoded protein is CASSTGLGYAEQFF.

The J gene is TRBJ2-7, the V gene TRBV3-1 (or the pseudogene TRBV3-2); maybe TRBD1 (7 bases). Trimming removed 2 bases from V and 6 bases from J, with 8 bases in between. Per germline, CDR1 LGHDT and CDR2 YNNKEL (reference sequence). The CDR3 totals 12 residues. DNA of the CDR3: TGTGCCAGCAGCCAACAGGGGGGCGAGCAGTACTTC. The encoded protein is CASSQQGGEQYF.

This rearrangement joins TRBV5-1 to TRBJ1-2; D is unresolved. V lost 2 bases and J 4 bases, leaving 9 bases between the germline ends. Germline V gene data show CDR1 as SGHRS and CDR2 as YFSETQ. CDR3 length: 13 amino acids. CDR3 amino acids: CASSFTEVYGYTF. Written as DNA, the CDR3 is TGCGCCAGCAGCTTCACGGAGGTCTATGGCTACACCTTC.

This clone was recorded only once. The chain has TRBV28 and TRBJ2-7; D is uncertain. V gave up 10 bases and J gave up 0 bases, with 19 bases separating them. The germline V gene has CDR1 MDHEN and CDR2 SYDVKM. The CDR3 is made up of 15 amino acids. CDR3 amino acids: CATQQIGSSSYEQYF. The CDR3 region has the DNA TGTGCCACCCAACAGATAGGATCTTCCTCCTACGAGCAGTACTTC.

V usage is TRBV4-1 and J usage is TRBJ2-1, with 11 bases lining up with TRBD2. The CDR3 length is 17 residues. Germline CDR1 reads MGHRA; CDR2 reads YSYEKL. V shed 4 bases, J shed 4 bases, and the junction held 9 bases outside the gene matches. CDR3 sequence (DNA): TGCGCCAGCAGCCGGGACTCCGGGACTAGCGGTTACAATGAGCAGTTCTTC. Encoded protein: CASSRDSGTSGYNEQFF.

The CDR3, as DNA: TGTGCCAGCAGCTTTAGGTCCGGCGGTAGCTCCTACGAGCAGTACTTC. Protein: CASSFRSGGSSYEQYF. The chain carries TRBV13 and TRBJ2-7; D unclear. Germline CDR1 reads PRHDT; CDR2 reads FYEKMQ (reference sequence). This CDR3 is built from 16 residues. V lost 3 bases, J lost 0 bases, and 15 bases lay in between.

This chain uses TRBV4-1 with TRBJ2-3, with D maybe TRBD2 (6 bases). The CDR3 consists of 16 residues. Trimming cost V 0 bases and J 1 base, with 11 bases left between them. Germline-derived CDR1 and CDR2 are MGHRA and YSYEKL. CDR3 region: CASSQERGGGTDTQYF. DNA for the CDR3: TGCGCCAGCAGCCAAGAAAGAGGCGGGGGCACAGATACGCAGTATTTT.

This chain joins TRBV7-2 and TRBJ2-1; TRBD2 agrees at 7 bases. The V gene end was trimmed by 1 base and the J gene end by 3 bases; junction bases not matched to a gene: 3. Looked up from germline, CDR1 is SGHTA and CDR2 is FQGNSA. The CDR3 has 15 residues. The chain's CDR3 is CASSLGGGVYNEQFF. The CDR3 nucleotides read TGTGCCAGCAGCTTAGGGGGAGGGGTCTACAATGAGCAGTTCTTC.

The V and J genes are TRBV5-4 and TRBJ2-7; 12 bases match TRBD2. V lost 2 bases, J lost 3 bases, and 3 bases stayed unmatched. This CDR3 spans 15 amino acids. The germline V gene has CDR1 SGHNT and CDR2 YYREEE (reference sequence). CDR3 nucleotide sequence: TGTGCCAGCAGCTTCGGACTAGCGGGAATCTACGAGCAGTACTTC. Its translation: CASSFGLAGIYEQYF. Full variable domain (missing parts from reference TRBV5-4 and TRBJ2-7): ETGVTQSPTHLIKTRGQQVTLRCSSQSGHNTVSWYQQALGQGPQFIFQYYREEENGRGNFPPRFSGLQFPNYSSELNVNALELDDSALYLCASSFGLAGIYEQYFGPGTRLTVT.

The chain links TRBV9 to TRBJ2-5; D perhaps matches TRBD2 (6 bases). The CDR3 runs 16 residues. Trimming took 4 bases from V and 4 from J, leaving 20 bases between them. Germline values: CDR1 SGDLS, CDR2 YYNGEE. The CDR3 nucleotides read TGTGCCAGCAGCCCCGGAGGGGCAGTACTAACAGAGACCCAGTACTTC. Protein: CASSPGGAVLTETQYF.